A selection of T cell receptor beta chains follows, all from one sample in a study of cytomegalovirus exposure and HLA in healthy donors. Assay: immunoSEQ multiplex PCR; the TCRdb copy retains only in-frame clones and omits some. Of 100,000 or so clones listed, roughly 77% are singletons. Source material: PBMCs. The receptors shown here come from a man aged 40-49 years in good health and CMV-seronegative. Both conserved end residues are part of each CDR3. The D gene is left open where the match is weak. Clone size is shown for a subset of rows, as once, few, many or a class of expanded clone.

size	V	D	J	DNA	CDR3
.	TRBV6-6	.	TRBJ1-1	TGTGCCACCACCCGGACAGAAAACACTGAAGCTTTCTTT	CATTRTENTEAFF
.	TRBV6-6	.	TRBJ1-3	TGTGCCAGCAGTTACTCGAGAGACATCGGAAACACCATATATTTT	CASSYSRDIGNTIYF
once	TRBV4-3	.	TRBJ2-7	TGCGCCAGCAGCCCGGACACATCCTACGAGCAGTACTTC	CASSPDTSYEQYF
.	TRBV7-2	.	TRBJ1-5	TGTGCCAGCAGCTTCGGTCGGGCAGGGAATCAGCCCCAGCATTTT	CASSFGRAGNQPQHF
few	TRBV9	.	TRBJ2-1	TGTGCCAGCAGCGTAGGGCAGGGTACCTACAATGAGCAGTTCTTC	CASSVGQGTYNEQFF
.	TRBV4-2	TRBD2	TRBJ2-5	TGTGCCAGCAGCCAAGGCGGGGGGCCAGGGGAGACCCAGTACTTC	CASSQGGGPGETQYF
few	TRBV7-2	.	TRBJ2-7	TGTGCCAGCAGCTTAGCCCCAGGGACCTACGAGCAGTACTTC	CASSLAPGTYEQYF
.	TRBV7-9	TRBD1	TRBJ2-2	TGTGCCTGGGGGGACAGGGGCGCCGGGGAGCTGTTTTTT	CAWGDRGAGELFF
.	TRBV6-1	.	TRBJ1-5	TGTGCCAGCAGCGTAACAGGCAATCAGCCCCAGCATTTT	CASSVTGNQPQHF
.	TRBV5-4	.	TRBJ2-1	TGTGCCAGCAGCTTTGGACAGTTGGATGAGCAGTTCTTC	CASSFGQLDEQFF
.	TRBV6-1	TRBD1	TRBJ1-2	TGTGCCAGCGCAAGGGGGCGGCCACTGGATGGCTACACCTTC	CASARGRPLDGYTF
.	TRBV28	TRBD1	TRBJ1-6	TGTGCCAGCAGTCTTAGGACAGGCTATAATTCACCCCTCCACTTT	CASSLRTGYNSPLHF
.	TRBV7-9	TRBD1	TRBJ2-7	TGTGCCAGCAGCCCCCGGACAGGCCTCTCCTACGAGCAGTACTTC	CASSPRTGLSYEQYF